This T cell receptor (beta chain) was sequenced in a study of T cells after yellow fever vaccination. Study context: Each low-cell-number fraction was prepared by means of SMART-Seq v4 Ultra Low Input.

Study conclusions and caveats: Most clones from primary vaccination were detected again post-booster (96% CD4, around 88% CD8). A small proportion of clonotypes was detected in both the CD4 and CD8 compartments.

The study made its TCR cDNA through 5'RACE template switching. That step introduced a universal primer site along with UMIs. TCRdb ran MiXCR on the 5' RACE reads and lists one entry per CDR3 protein. This sample has about 320,000 distinct CDR3 sequences, with 9.5% to 15% found just once. This clonotype was recorded at least ten times. Its specificity is unknown. There are 13 residues in the CDR3. J lost 5 bases, V lost 6 bases, and 6 bases had no gene match. CDR1 is LGHDT, CDR2 YNNKEL, per germline (reference sequence). Sample: CD4+ T cells sorted from PBMCs, taken 15 days after the yellow fever booster vaccination. This chain uses TRBV3-1 with TRBJ2-5; 7 bases map to TRBD1. The source of this sequence is a man aged 18 to 35 who received the YFV17D yellow fever vaccine. As DNA, the CDR3 is TGTGCCAGCAGAGGCCCCAGGGGGGAGACCCAGTACTTC. It is translated as CASRGPRGETQYF.